A selection of T cell receptor beta chains follows, all from one sample in a study of spatial heterogeneity in lung cancer. Via MiXCR, TCRdb re-called the 5' RACE reads, giving one row per CDR3 protein. This table holds more than 10,000 distinct CDR3 sequences, 3% to 4% found once. The material was lung tumor tissue, obtained at surgery. These receptor sequences come from a male donor with early-stage non-small cell lung cancer. Both conserved end residues are part of each CDR3. The D gene is left open where the match is weak. The size field reads once, few, many or a size class.

>many|12|TRBJ2-7|TRBV5-1|TRBD1
TGCGCCAGCAGAGGGACAGACTACGAGCAGTACTTC
CASRGTDYEQYF
>many|15|TRBJ1-1|TRBV11-2|NA
TGTGCCAGCAGCTTAGAGAGGGGCCCAAACACTGAAGCTTTCTTT
CASSLERGPNTEAFF
>many|14|TRBJ1-5|TRBV6-5|NA
TGTGCCAGCAGACGTACAGGGAGGAATCAGCCCCAGCATTTT
CASRRTGRNQPQHF
>medium-sized|12|TRBJ2-1|TRBV6-5|NA
TGTGCCAGCAGTGAAGGGTTGAGAGAGCAGTTCTTC
CASSEGLREQFF
>many|14|TRBJ1-6|TRBV19|TRBD1
TGTGCCAGTAGCGACAGGGTGGATAATTCACCCCTCCACTTT
CASSDRVDNSPLHF
>few|16|TRBJ2-3|TRBV3-1|TRBD2
TGTGCCAGCAGCCCTAGTGCGGGGGGAGTAGCAGATACGCAGTATTTT
CASSPSAGGVADTQYF
>many|13|TRBJ2-2|TRBV5-1|NA
TGCGCCAGCAGCTTGACAGTCACCGGGGAGCTGTTTTTT
CASSLTVTGELFF
>many|11|TRBJ1-2|TRBV10-3|NA
TGTGCCTTTTCCTCAGGCTATGGCTACACCTTC
CAFSSGYGYTF
>many|14|TRBJ1-5|TRBV5-5|NA
TGTGCCAGCAGCTTGGGGGGGGGCAATCAGCCCCAGCATTTT
CASSLGGGNQPQHF
>many|15|TRBJ2-1|TRBV29-1|TRBD1
TGCAGCGTCCCGACAGGGTCGAGCTCCTACAATGAGCAGTTCTTC
CSVPTGSSSYNEQFF
>many|17|TRBJ1-5|TRBV12-3/TRBV12-4|TRBD1
TGTGCCAGCAGCCACGACCGGGACAGGGAGGGAAATCAGCCCCAGCATTTT
CASSHDRDREGNQPQHF